This T cell receptor (beta chain) was profiled in a study of cytomegalovirus exposure and HLA in healthy donors. Study-wide results and limits: The productive fraction for most TCR beta V segments was about 87% or about 30% in an earlier analysis. Reports showed the classifier diagnosing cytomegalovirus status with high specificity and sensitivity.

Both 60 Vbeta primers and 13 Jbeta primers went into the PCR. Here immunoSEQ multiplex PCR was the method, and the copy in TCRdb shows in-frame clones only, minus some. This table has about 180,000 clones, 65% to 80% appearing once. Germline-derived CDR1 and CDR2 are SGHTA and FQGNSA. This CDR3 has 15 residues. A word on this clone: Its target is unknown.

The receptor was isolated from a woman aged 40 to 50 in good health and CMV-seronegative. The sequencing sample was made of PBMCs. The rearrangement joins TRBV7-2 to TRBJ2-5, with a weak D call TRBD1 (5 bases). The end of the DNA is better explained by TRBJ2-7, so the J call may be wrong. CDR3 region: CASSFSVQVTYEQYF. CDR3 DNA: TGTGCCAGCAGCTTCTCAGTACAGGTGACCTACGAGCAGTACTTC.